This T cell receptor beta chain was sequenced for a study of T cell repertoires in cytomegalovirus infection (dated by TCRdb to about 2019). Regarding the study in general: Recently identified HLA-C-restricted CMV epitopes, whose presentation resists viral immunomodulation, were targeted by peptide stimulations together with well-studied HLA-B-restricted epitopes. Donor HLA type was relevant to the analysis, as public TCR beta signatures indicated carriage of CMV infection together with the matching HLA type. What the authors observed across the whole study: The ex vivo response was dominated by HLA-C-restricted CMV-specific TCR beta clonotypes, and the single most frequent clonotype in two of eight donors was supplied by these HLA-C-restricted clonotypes. Cumulative frequency of public TCR beta family members discriminated carriers of CMV infection plus the relevant HLA type in this cohort and an independent 352-donor cohort.

Taken with the paper, the label for treatment or condition translates to: in vitro stimulation with specific CMV peptide epitopes to enrich CMV-specific T cells. Regarding this clonotype: Its binding antigen is unknown. It has no much larger one-base neighbor in the sample; base qualities were not kept.

TCRdb records Illumina HiSeq 1500 as the sequencer. TCRdb's own reprocessing of the public reads used fastp at Q25 and MiXCR and kept productive beta chains. Under each unique CDR3 protein, matching rows form one entry showing the most common genes and DNA. The sample data list about 920,000 distinct CDR3 sequences, and about a third of these were observed just once. The ten most abundant clones make up about an eighth of the sample. Sequenced material: cultured CD8+ T cells from PBMCs, taken from culture after CMV antigen stimulation. This receptor was taken from a human donor in good health (CMV status not recorded). Some clones in this sample may be carry-over from other donors' samples.

The DNA sequence is given as TGTGCCAGCAGCTCCCTAGGGGGTTCCAGCTCCTACAATGAGCAGTTCTTC. Its protein product is CASSSLGGSSSYNEQFF. Rearrangement joined TRBV7-9 to TRBJ2-1; the D gene is possibly TRBD1, with 6 bases matching. CDR1 and CDR2 are drawn from the germline V gene (reference sequence): SEHNR, FQNEAQ. Trimming removed 4 bases from V and 0 bases from J, leaving 16 bases between the germline ends. The CDR3, from cysteine to phenylalanine, totals 17 residues. Only the CDR3 part of the read is kept: 51 bases, read in frame from the first base.